This T cell receptor beta chain was observed in a study of cytomegalovirus exposure and HLA in healthy donors. In the study overall: Among a few hundred genotyped donors, roughly 81% fell in the Caucasian-associated ancestry cluster. Study-wide results and limits: Specific recognition of CMV antigens was confirmed in vitro for a few chains (all CMV-associated). Later analysis demonstrated an association between a missense DCLRE1C variant and TCR beta V- and J-gene trimming.

Remarks on this clone: Its antigen is unknown.

The PCR was carried out with 60 Vbeta primers and 13 Jbeta primers. Repertoires were generated with immunoSEQ multiplex PCR, while TCRdb's copy carries only in-frame clones and drops some. The table lists tens of thousands of clones, 72% of them singletons. Germline CDR1 and CDR2: MNHNY and SVGAGI (reference sequence). V trimming: 6 bases; J trimming: 3 bases; junction bases outside the gene matches: 5. The CDR3 is made up of 14 amino acids. The TCR was taken from a woman between 50 and 59 years old in good health and CMV-seronegative. Sequenced input: PBMCs. The J gene is TRBJ2-7, the V gene TRBV6-6, with 10 nucleotides matching TRBD1. In DNA form, the CDR3 reads TGTGCCAGCAGCGCTGGACAGGGGGTCTACGAGCAGTACTTC. Protein sequence: CASSAGQGVYEQYF.